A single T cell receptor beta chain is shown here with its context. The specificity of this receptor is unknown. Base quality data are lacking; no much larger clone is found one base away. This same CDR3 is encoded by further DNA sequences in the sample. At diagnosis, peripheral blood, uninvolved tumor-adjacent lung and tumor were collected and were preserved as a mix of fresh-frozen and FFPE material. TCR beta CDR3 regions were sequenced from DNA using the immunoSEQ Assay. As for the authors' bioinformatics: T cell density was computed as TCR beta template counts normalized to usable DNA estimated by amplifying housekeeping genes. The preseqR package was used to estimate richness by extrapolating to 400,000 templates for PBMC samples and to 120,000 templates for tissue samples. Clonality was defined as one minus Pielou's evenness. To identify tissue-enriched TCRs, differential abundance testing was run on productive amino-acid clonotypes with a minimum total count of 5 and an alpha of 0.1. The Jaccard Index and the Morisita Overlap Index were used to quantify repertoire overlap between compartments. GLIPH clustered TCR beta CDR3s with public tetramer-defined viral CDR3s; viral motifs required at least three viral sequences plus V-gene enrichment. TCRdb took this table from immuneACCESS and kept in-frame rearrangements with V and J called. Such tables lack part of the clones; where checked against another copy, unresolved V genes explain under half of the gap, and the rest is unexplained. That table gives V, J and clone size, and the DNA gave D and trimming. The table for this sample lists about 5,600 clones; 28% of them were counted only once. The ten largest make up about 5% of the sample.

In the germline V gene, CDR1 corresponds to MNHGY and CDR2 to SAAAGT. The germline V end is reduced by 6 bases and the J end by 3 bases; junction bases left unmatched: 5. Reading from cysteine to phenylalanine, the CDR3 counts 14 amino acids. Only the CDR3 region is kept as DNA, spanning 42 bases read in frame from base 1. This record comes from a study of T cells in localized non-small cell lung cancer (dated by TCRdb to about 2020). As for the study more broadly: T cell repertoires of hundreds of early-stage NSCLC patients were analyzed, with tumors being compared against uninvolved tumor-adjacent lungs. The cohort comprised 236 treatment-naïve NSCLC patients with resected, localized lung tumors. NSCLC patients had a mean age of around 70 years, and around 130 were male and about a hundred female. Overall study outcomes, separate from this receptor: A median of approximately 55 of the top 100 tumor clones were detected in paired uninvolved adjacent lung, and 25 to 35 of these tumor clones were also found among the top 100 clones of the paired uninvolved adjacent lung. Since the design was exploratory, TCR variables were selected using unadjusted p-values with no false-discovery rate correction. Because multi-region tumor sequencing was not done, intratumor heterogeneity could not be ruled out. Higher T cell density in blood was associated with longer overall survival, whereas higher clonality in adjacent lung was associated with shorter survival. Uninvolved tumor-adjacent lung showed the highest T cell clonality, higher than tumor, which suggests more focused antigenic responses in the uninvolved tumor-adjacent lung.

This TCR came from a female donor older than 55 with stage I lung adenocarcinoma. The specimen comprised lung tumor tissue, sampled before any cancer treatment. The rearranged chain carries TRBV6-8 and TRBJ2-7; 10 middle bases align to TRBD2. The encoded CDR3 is CASSTGTSDYEQYF. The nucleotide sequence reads TGTGCCAGCAGYACCGGGACTAGCGACTACGAGCAGTACTTC.